Presented here are 22 T cell receptor beta chains from one specimen sequenced in a study of cytomegalovirus exposure and HLA in healthy donors. Repertoires were generated with immunoSEQ multiplex PCR, while TCRdb's copy carries only in-frame clones and drops some. The sample lists around 300,000 clones; about 86% were seen once. Sequenced: PBMCs. The receptors derive from a woman aged 18-30 years in good health and CMV-seronegative.

The rearrangement links TRBV7-2 to TRBJ1-1; the match to TRBD1 covers 7 bases. Germline V CDR1 and CDR2: SGHTA, FQGNSA. The CDR3 consists of 13 residues. V shed 4 bases and J 11 bases; nucleotides not matched to a gene: 10. Here the CDR3 DNA reads TGTGCCAGCAGCTCCCAGGGACCGGACAGGGCTTTCTTT. Residues: CASSSQGPDRAFF.

The chain has TRBV4-3 and TRBJ2-5, with a possible D match to TRBD1 (5 bases). Germline V gives CDR1 LGHNA, CDR2 YSLEER. Trimming shortened V by 4 bases and J by 1 base, and 13 bases separated the two germline ends. This CDR3 contains 15 residues. Here the CDR3 reads CASSRTWGLQETQYF. DNA of the CDR3: TGCGCCAGCAGCCGCACGTGGGGCCTCCAAGAGACCCAGTACTTC.

This sequence joins TRBV14 and TRBJ2-7; 13 nucleotides align to TRBD2. J was trimmed by 0 bases and V by 4 bases; bases with no gene match: 3. The CDR3 sequence is 16 residues long. The germline V gene has CDR1 SGHDN and CDR2 FVKESK. CDR3 residues: CASSPRTSGGSYEQYF. CDR3 DNA sequence: TGTGCCAGCAGCCCCCGGACTAGCGGGGGCTCCTACGAGCAGTACTTC.

The V and J genes are TRBV30 and TRBJ2-2; TRBD1 agrees at 8 bases. The CDR3 is made up of 15 amino acids. J was trimmed by 4 bases and V by 4 bases; bases with no gene match: 8. Germline assignment: CDR1 GTSNPN and CDR2 SVGIG (reference sequence). The CDR3 here is CAWTNAGGFTGELFF. DNA for the CDR3: TGTGCCTGGACGAATGCAGGGGGCTTCACCGGGGAGCTGTTTTTT.

This sequence joins TRBV5-1 and TRBJ1-1, with 8 bases lining up with TRBD1. CDR3 length: 18 amino acids. V lost 0 bases, J lost 1 base, and 11 bases stayed unmatched. CDR1 is SGHRS, CDR2 YFSETQ, per germline. The DNA for the CDR3 is TGCGCCAGCAGCTTGGAGTGGGGCAGGGGGCCTCGGAACACTGAAGCTTTCTTT. As protein: CASSLEWGRGPRNTEAFF.

The chain recombines TRBV7-9 with TRBJ2-7, with 9 nucleotides matching TRBD1. After removal of 4 bases from V and 2 bases from J, the junction contained 6 bases not matched to a gene. The germline gives CDR1 SEHNR, CDR2 FQNEAQ (reference sequence). The CDR3 consists of 15 residues. The CDR3 sequence: CASSSDRGNPYEQYF. DNA of the CDR3: TGTGCCAGCAGCTCAGACAGGGGGAACCCCTACGAGCAGTACTTC.

This sequence joins TRBV6-5 and TRBJ2-7; 7 nucleotides align to TRBD1. CDR1 is MNHEY and CDR2 is SVGAGI in the germline V gene. V gave up 2 bases and J gave up 2 bases; unmatched junction bases: 3. This CDR3 has 14 residues. The CDR3 loop reads CASSYQQGAYEQYF. In nucleotides, the CDR3 is TGTGCCAGCAGTTACCAGCAGGGGGCCTACGAGCAGTACTTC.

The rearrangement joins TRBV7-9 to TRBJ2-7; D is unclear. The CDR3 sequence is 12 residues long. The V and J ends lost 2 bases and 5 bases respectively, with 7 bases between them. Per germline, CDR1 SEHNR and CDR2 FQNEAQ (reference sequence). CDR3 residues: CASSLRQNEQYF. CDR3 nucleotide sequence: TGTGCCAGCAGCTTACGACAAAACGAGCAGTACTTC. The whole variable domain, remainder taken from reference TRBV7-9 and TRBJ2-7, is DTGVSQNPRHKITKRGQNVTFRCDPISEHNRLYWYRQTLGQGPEFLTYFQNEAQLEKSRLLSDRFSAERPKGSFSTLEIQRTEQGDSAMYLCASSLRQNEQYFGPGTRLTVT.

The V call is TRBV7-8, the J call TRBJ1-2, with 7 bases identical to TRBD1. CDR1 SGHVS and CDR2 FQNEAQ come from the germline V gene. The CDR3 extends over 13 amino acids. J was trimmed by 7 bases and V by 5 bases; bases with no gene match: 7. The CDR3 DNA reads TGTGCCAGCAGCCCCATGACAGGGTTTGGCTACACCTTC. Translated, it gives CASSPMTGFGYTF.

The chain links TRBV27 to TRBJ2-5; possibly TRBD2 for D (6 bases). The germline gives CDR1 MNHEY, CDR2 SMNVEV (reference sequence). Trimming pared 5 bases from V and 2 bases from J, leaving 12 bases between. This CDR3 region has 14 residues. The CDR3 DNA reads as TGTGCCAGCAGTATGACTAGGAAACAAGAGACCCAGTACTTC. This encodes CASSMTRKQETQYF.

A few counts support this clone. CDR3 region: CSALDRGDGYTF. Written as DNA, the CDR3 is TGCAGCGCCCTGGACAGGGGGGATGGCTACACCTTC. The rearrangement uses TRBV29-1 and TRBJ1-2; TRBD1 matches 10 bases. The germline V gene has CDR1 SQVTM and CDR2 ANQGSEA. V was clipped by 7 bases and J by 6 bases; unmatched bases: 5. CDR3 size: 12 residues.

As for this clone: Relative to the germline gene, one junction end is altered; a read error may explain this. The CDR3: CASSLTSGAYNEQFF. The CDR3 DNA sequence: TGTGCTAGCAGCTTGACTAGCGGGGCCTACAATGAGCAGTTCTTC. V and J are TRBV7-7 and TRBJ2-1; 11 bases match TRBD2. The CDR3 length is 15 residues. The germline CDR1 and CDR2 sequences are SSHAT and FNYEAQ (reference sequence). Filled out from reference TRBV7-7 and TRBJ2-1, the complete variable domain reads GAGVSQSPRYKVTKRGQDVTLRCDPISSHATLYWYQQALGQGPEFLTYFNYEAQPDKSGLPSDRFSAERPEGSISTLTIQRTEQRDSAMYRCASSLTSGAYNEQFFGPGTRLTVL.

This chain links TRBV27 with TRBJ1-1; D is perhaps TRBD1 (6 bases). The germline gives CDR1 MNHEY, CDR2 SMNVEV (reference sequence). The CDR3 is 13 amino acids. V was trimmed by 5 bases and J by 4 bases, leaving 11 bases between them. This chain's CDR3 is CASSHRESTEAFF. CDR3 bases: TGTGCCAGCAGTCACAGGGAGAGCACTGAAGCTTTCTTT.

The rearrangement links TRBV10-1 to TRBJ1-1; no clear D. The length of the CDR3 is 16 residues. Trimming removed 2 bases from V and 5 bases from J, with 18 bases in between. Germline V gene lookup returns CDR1 WNHNN and CDR2 SYGVQD (reference sequence). DNA for the CDR3: TGCGCCAGCAGTGAGGCTGGCAGCGCCTCGAGAACTGAAGCTTTCTTT. It codes for CASSEAGSASRTEAFF.

The chain recombines TRBV30 with TRBJ2-3; the D is unclear. The germline CDR1 and CDR2 sequences are GTSNPN and SVGIG (reference sequence). The CDR3 covers 13 residues. With 4 bases removed from V and 2 bases from J, the gap between germline ends came to 10 bases. CDR3 loop: CAWKTRPTDTQYF. In DNA form, the CDR3 reads TGTGCCTGGAAGACACGCCCCACAGATACGCAGTATTTT. The variable domain in full, completed from reference TRBV30 and TRBJ2-3, reads SQTIHQWPATLVQPVGSPLSLECTVEGTSNPNLYWYRQAAGRGLQLLFYSVGIGQISSEVPQNLSASRPQDRQFILSSKKLLLSDSGFYLCAWKTRPTDTQYFGPGTRLTVL.

V usage is TRBV27 and J usage is TRBJ2-7, with D possibly being TRBD2 (6 bases). CDR3 size: 14 residues. Trimming pared 5 bases from V and 2 bases from J, leaving 13 bases between. The germline V gene encodes CDR1 MNHEY and CDR2 SMNVEV (reference sequence). The CDR3 here is CASSQISGPYEQYF. The CDR3 DNA reads TGTGCCAGCAGTCAGATTAGCGGACCCTACGAGCAGTACTTC.

The chain joins TRBV6-5 to TRBJ2-1; D is perhaps TRBD1 (6 bases). From germline, CDR1 is MNHEY and CDR2 SVGAGI. V was clipped by 6 bases and J by 5 bases, with 17 bases between them. This CDR3 comprises 15 residues. CDR3 loop: CASSRTSTGNNEQFF. DNA for the CDR3: TGTGCCAGCAGCCGAACATCCACAGGGAACAATGAGCAGTTCTTC.

The chain carries TRBV27 and TRBJ2-5, with D perhaps TRBD1 (6 bases). V lost 2 bases, J lost 2 bases, and 18 bases lay in between. CDR3 length: 17 amino acids. Germline V gene sequence: CDR1 MNHEY, CDR2 SMNVEV (reference sequence). CDR3 nucleotides: TGTGCCAGCAGTTTAGACCCAACAGAAGGACAGCAAGAGACCCAGTACTTC. It encodes CASSLDPTEGQQETQYF.

The chain joins TRBV2 to TRBJ2-5; a possible D gene is TRBD1 (5 bases). The V and J ends lost 1 base and 5 bases respectively, with 14 bases between them. The CDR3 length is 15 residues. Germline assignment: CDR1 SNHLY and CDR2 FYNNEI. CDR3 bases: TGTGCCAGCAGTGAAGGCAGGGCCCCAGCCGAGACCCAGTACTTC. Residues: CASSEGRAPAETQYF.

V usage is TRBV28 and J usage is TRBJ1-2, with 7 bases that match TRBD1. The CDR3 length is 13 residues. Germline loops: CDR1 MDHEN, CDR2 SYDVKM. Germline trimming cut 7 bases from V and 2 bases from J; bases unmatched to any gene: 4. CDR3 sequence reads: CASKLQGNYGYTF. CDR3 bases: TGTGCCAGCAAATTACAGGGGAACTATGGCTACACCTTC.

This clone came up once. The rearrangement uses TRBV27 and TRBJ1-1; D uncertain. CDR1 and CDR2 from the germline V gene are MNHEY and SMNVEV (reference sequence). The CDR3 runs to 15 residues. V was trimmed by 6 bases and J by 1 base, leaving 15 bases between them. The CDR3 reads CASRSLYEGNTEAFF. CDR3 bases: TGTGCCAGCAGGTCCCTTTACGAGGGGAACACTGAAGCTTTCTTT.

The genes are TRBV27 and TRBJ2-7; D remains unclear. CDR3 length: 14 amino acids. From germline, CDR1 is MNHEY and CDR2 SMNVEV (reference sequence). V lost 5 bases, J lost 2 bases, and 13 bases lay in between. The CDR3 coding sequence is TGTGCCAGCAGTACTCAACAGAGACCCTACGAGCAGTACTTC. Protein sequence: CASSTQQRPYEQYF.